This is a list of T cell receptor beta chains from one sample in a study of blood T cell repertoires in COVID-19. Data came from immunoSEQ multiplex PCR; TCRdb stores just in-frame clones and leaves some out. Of approximately 150,000 clones detected, 84% appear once; the ten largest clones hold 1.1% to 1.5%. Sequenced input: peripheral blood. The receptors originated from a man in his fifties or sixties with acute or convalescent COVID-19. The CDR3 runs from the conserved cysteine through the conserved F or W. D genes are given only for firm matches. Some rows have no size entry. The others give once, few or many, or a class for an expanded clone.

D gene	V gene	J gene	clone size	CDR3 protein	CDR3 DNA
NA	TRBV5-1	TRBJ2-5	NA	CASSLTPEGGTQYF	TGCGCCAGCAGCTTGACACCTGAGGGAGGGACCCAGTACTTC
TRBD2	TRBV24-1	TRBJ2-1	NA	CATGAGGVREQFF	TGTGCCACCGGGGCGGGGGGTGTGCGTGAGCAGTTCTTC
NA	TRBV6-6	TRBJ2-3	NA	CASSYSRGSTDTQYF	TGTGCCAGCAGTTACTCTCGCGGATCCACAGATACGCAGTATTTT
TRBD2	TRBV6-5	TRBJ2-7	once	CASSTLAGGDYEQYF	TGTGCCAGCAGTACCCTAGCGGGGGGCGATTACGAGCAGTACTTC
NA	TRBV19	TRBJ2-2	once	CASSHLIPNTGELFF	TGTGCCAGTAGTCACTTGATCCCGAACACCGGGGAGCTGTTTTTT
TRBD2	TRBV3-1/TRBV3-2	TRBJ2-2	NA	CASSQDSGLAAYRELFF	TGTGCCAGCAGCCAAGATTCGGGACTAGCGGCCTACCGGGAGCTGTTTTTT
NA	TRBV18	TRBJ1-2	NA	CASSPGTDLNYGYTF	TGTGCCAGCTCACCTGGCACAGACCTTAACTATGGCTACACCTTC
NA	TRBV11-1	TRBJ2-2	NA	CASSLVSTGELFF	TGTGCCAGCAGCTTAGTATCCACCGGGGAGCTGTTTTTT
TRBD1	TRBV25-1	TRBJ2-4	NA	CASSGQGDHIQYF	TGTGCCAGCAGTGGTCAGGGGGACCACATTCAGTACTTC
NA	TRBV9	TRBJ2-7	NA	CGLYEQYF	TGTGGACTCTACGAGCAGTACTTC
TRBD1	TRBV18	TRBJ2-2	once	CASSPFTLGQGSGGELFF	TGTGCCAGCTCACCATTTACTCTGGGACAGGGGAGCGGCGGGGAGCTGTTTTTT
NA	TRBV5-4	TRBJ1-1	once	CASSLDQGSTEAFF	TGTGCCAGCAGCTTGGATCAGGGGAGCACTGAAGCTTTCTTT
NA	TRBV29-1	TRBJ2-7	medium-sized	CSATNRDTHSYEQYF	TGCAGCGCGACTAACCGGGACACCCACTCCTACGAGCAGTACTTC
NA	TRBV7-6	TRBJ2-7	once	CASSLVGPPGGEQYF	TGTGCCAGCAGCTTAGTAGGCCCCCCCGGGGGCGAGCAGTACTTC
TRBD2	TRBV19	TRBJ2-5	NA	CASNSGGPTQETQYF	TGTGCCAGTAATAGCGGGGGGCCCACCCAAGAGACCCAGTACTTC
TRBD2	TRBV3-1/TRBV3-2	TRBJ2-7	NA	CASSRGLAGPYEQYF	TGTGCCAGCAGCCGGGGACTAGCGGGCCCCTACGAGCAGTACTTC
TRBD2	TRBV3-1/TRBV3-2	TRBJ2-5	NA	CASSPRDYTQETQYF	TGTGCCAGCAGCCCCCGGGACTATACACAAGAGACCCAGTACTTC
TRBD1	TRBV14	TRBJ1-1	NA	CAPYRGLSILTEAFF	TGTGCCCCATACAGGGGGCTAAGTATATTGACTGAAGCTTTCTTT
NA	TRBV5-6	TRBJ1-6	NA	CASSPTPRTLTSPLHF	TGTGCCAGCAGCCCTACTCCTAGGACATTAACATCACCCCTCCACTTT
NA	TRBV6-5	TRBJ1-1	once	CASSRGDTEAFF	TGTGCCAGCAGTCGGGGGGACACTGAAGCTTTCTTT
TRBD1	TRBV2	TRBJ2-6	NA	CASRPGAGGSGANVLTF	TGTGCCAGCAGACCCGGGGCAGGGGGCTCTGGGGCCAACGTCCTGACTTTC
NA	TRBV6-4	TRBJ2-1	NA	CASSDTDSSYNEQFF	TGTGCCAGCAGTGACACGGACTCATCCTACAATGAGCAGTTCTTC
TRBD2	TRBV5-1	TRBJ2-7	NA	CASSGSSGIDEQYF	TGCGCCAGCAGCGGCTCTAGCGGGATCGACGAGCAGTACTTC
NA	TRBV24-1	TRBJ1-5	NA	CATASGSHQPQHF	TGTGCCACCGCCTCGGGGTCCCATCAGCCCCAGCATTTT
NA	TRBV5-1	TRBJ1-2	NA	CASSSPAGRDGYTF	TGCGCCAGCAGCTCCCCTGCAGGGAGGGATGGCTACACCTTC
TRBD1	TRBV6-6	TRBJ2-7	NA	CASSGGQGSYEQYF	TGTGCCAGCAGTGGGGGACAGGGATCCTACGAGCAGTACTTC
NA	TRBV27	TRBJ1-2	NA	CASGTWGGWDSGYTF	TGTGCCAGCGGTACCTGGGGGGGCTGGGACTCTGGCTACACCTTC
NA	TRBV20-1	TRBJ1-3	NA	CSASSSNIGNTIYF	TGCAGTGCTAGTTCGAGCAATATTGGAAACACCATATATTTT
TRBD1	TRBV5-1	TRBJ2-1	NA	CASSPAFTGGSYNEQFF	TGCGCCAGCAGCCCGGCCTTTACAGGGGGTTCTTACAATGAGCAGTTCTTC
TRBD1	TRBV19	TRBJ2-1	once	CASSAYQGADNEQFF	TGTGCCAGTAGTGCCTACCAGGGGGCTGACAATGAGCAGTTCTTC
NA	TRBV5-1	TRBJ2-2	NA	CASSSDGGNTGELFF	TGCGCCAGCAGCTCCGACGGAGGGAACACCGGGGAGCTGTTTTTT
NA	TRBV5-4	TRBJ1-2	NA	CASSVRGGEGYTF	TGTGCCAGCAGCGTCCGGGGAGGGGAAGGCTACACCTTC
TRBD2	TRBV10-3	TRBJ2-1	NA	CATQRGGNNEQFF	TGTGCCACCCAGCGGGGGGGGAACAATGAGCAGTTCTTC
NA	TRBV10-1	TRBJ2-7	NA	CASSDSGLSYEQYF	TGCGCCAGCAGTGATTCCGGTCTCTCCTACGAGCAGTACTTC
TRBD1	TRBV19	TRBJ1-1	NA	CATTGQGVNTEAFF	TGTGCCACCACCGGACAGGGGGTGAACACTGAAGCTTTCTTT
NA	TRBV5-5	TRBJ1-2	NA	CASSLRDTPPNYGYTF	TGTGCCAGCAGCCTCCGGGACACGCCACCTAACTATGGCTACACCTTC
NA	TRBV27	TRBJ2-3	many	CASSSLPHGGTDTQYF	TGTGCCAGCAGTTCCCTCCCCCACGGGGGTACAGATACGCAGTATTTT
TRBD2	TRBV6-5	TRBJ2-3	NA	CASSYTAGGSDTQYF	TGTGCCAGCAGTTACACGGCGGGGGGGTCGGATACGCAGTATTTT
TRBD1	TRBV5-1	TRBJ2-5	once	CASSSQRQGIIGETQYF	TGCGCCAGCAGCTCGCAGCGACAGGGTATTATTGGAGAGACCCAGTACTTC
TRBD1	TRBV10-1	TRBJ1-3	NA	CASRTDRGRNLSGNTIYF	TGCGCCAGCAGGACGGACAGGGGCCGAAATCTCTCTGGAAACACCATATATTTT
NA	TRBV11-1	TRBJ2-7	NA	CASTSLVSYEQYF	TGTGCCAGCACCTCCCTAGTATCGTACGAGCAGTACTTC
TRBD1	TRBV6-5	TRBJ2-1	few	CASRSRTGGFEQFF	TGTGCCAGTAGAAGTCGAACAGGGGGCTTTGAGCAGTTCTTC
TRBD2	TRBV2	TRBJ2-2	NA	CASTSGRADTGELFF	TGTGCCAGCACCAGCGGGAGGGCCGACACCGGGGAGCTGTTTTTT
NA	TRBV6-5	TRBJ2-2	once	CASRRDATTGELFF	TGTGCCAGCCGGAGGGACGCGACCACCGGGGAGCTGTTTTTT
NA	TRBV6-1	TRBJ2-3	NA	CASSEAGDTQYF	TGTGCCAGCAGTGAAGCCGGGGATACGCAGTATTTT
NA	TRBV29-1	TRBJ2-5	few	CSVRNSLFQETQYF	TGCAGCGTGCGAAACAGTCTATTCCAAGAGACCCAGTACTTC
NA	TRBV29-1	TRBJ1-1	NA	CSVVGGNTEAFF	TGCAGCGTTGTAGGGGGGAACACTGAAGCTTTCTTT
TRBD1	TRBV12-3/TRBV12-4	TRBJ1-1	NA	CASRGDRTTEAFF	TGTGCCAGCAGGGGGGACAGGACCACTGAAGCTTTCTTT
TRBD2	TRBV7-2	TRBJ2-5	NA	CASRTGGQETQYF	TGTGCCAGCAGGACGGGGGGGCAAGAGACCCAGTACTTC
NA	TRBV27	TRBJ1-2	NA	CASSLRENYGYTF	TGTGCCAGCAGTTTAAGGGAGAACTATGGCTACACCTTC
TRBD2	TRBV7-6	TRBJ2-1	NA	CASSLGATSGRSNEQFF	TGTGCCAGCAGCTTAGGGGCGACTAGCGGGAGGAGCAATGAGCAGTTCTTC
TRBD1	TRBV29-1	TRBJ2-1	once	CSVGQGSYNEQFF	TGCAGCGTTGGACAGGGGAGCTACAATGAGCAGTTCTTC
TRBD1	TRBV19	TRBJ2-5	NA	CASSSGTGSLTQYF	TGTGCCAGTAGCTCCGGGACAGGATCTTTGACCCAGTACTTC
TRBD1	TRBV10-3	TRBJ1-1	few	CAISESKQGIMNTEAFF	TGTGCCATCAGTGAGTCGAAACAGGGGATAATGAACACTGAAGCTTTCTTT
NA	TRBV6-5	TRBJ1-2	NA	CASSYSGQPYGYTF	TGTGCCAGCAGTTACTCCGGACAGCCCTATGGCTACACCTTC
NA	TRBV7-8	TRBJ1-1	NA	CASSYQGSTEAFF	TGTGCCAGCAGCTATCAGGGGTCCACTGAAGCTTTCTTT
TRBD2	TRBV5-1	TRBJ2-7	NA	CASSSPGLAGVGEQYF	TGCGCCAGCAGTTCCCCGGGACTAGCGGGAGTGGGGGAGCAGTACTTC